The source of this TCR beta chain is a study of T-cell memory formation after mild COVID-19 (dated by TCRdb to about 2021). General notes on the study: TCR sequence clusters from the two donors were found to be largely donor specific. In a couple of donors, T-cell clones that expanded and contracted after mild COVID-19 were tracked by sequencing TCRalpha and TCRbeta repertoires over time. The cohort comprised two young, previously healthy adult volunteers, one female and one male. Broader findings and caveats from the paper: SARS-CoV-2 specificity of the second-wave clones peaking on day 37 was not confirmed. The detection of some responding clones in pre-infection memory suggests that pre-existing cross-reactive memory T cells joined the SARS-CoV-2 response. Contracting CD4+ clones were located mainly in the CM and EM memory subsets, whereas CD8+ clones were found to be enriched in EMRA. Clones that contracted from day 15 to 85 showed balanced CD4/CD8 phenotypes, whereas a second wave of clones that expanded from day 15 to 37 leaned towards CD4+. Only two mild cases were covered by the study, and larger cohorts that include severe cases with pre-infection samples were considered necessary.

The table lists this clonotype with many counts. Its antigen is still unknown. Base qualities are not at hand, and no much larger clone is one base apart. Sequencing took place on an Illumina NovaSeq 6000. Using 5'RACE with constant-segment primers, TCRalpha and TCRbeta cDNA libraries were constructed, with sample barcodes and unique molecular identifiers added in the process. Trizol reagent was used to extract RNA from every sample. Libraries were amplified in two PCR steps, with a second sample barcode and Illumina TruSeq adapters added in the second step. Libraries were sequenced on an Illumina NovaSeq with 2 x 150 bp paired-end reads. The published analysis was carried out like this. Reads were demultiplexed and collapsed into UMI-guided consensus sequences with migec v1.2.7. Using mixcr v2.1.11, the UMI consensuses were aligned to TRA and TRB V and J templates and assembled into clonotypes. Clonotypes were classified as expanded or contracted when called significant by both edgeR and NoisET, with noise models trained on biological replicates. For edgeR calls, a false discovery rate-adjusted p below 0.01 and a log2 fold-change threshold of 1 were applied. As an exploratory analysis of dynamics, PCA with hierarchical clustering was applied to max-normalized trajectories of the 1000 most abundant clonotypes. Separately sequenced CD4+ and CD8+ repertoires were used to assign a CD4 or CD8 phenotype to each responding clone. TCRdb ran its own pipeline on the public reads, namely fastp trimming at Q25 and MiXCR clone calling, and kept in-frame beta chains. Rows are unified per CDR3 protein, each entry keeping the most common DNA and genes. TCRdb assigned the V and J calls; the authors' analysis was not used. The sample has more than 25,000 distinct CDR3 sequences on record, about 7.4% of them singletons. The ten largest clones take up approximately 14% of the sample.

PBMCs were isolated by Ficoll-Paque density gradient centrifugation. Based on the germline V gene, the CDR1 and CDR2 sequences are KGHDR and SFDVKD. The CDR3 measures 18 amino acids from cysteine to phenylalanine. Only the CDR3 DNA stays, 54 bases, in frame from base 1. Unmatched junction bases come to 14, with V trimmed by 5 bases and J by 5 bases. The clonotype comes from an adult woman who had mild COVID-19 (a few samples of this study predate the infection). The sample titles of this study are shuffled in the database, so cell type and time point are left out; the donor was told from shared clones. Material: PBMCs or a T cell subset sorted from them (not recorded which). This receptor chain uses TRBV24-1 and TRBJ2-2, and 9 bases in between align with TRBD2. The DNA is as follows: TGTGCCACCAGTGCCAGACGGACTAGCGCAGAAAGGACCGGGGAGCTGTTTTTT. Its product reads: CATSARRTSAERTGELFF.